This T cell receptor (beta chain) originates from a study of T cells after yellow fever vaccination. Study-level points and caveats: Researchers report a weaker secondary response that nonetheless peaked faster, day 5 versus 15.

The CDR3 contains 14 residues. The ends were cut back, 10 bases at V and 0 bases at J, with 11 bases in the middle. Germline V lookup: CDR1 KGHDR, CDR2 SFDVKD. The 5'RACE template-switching step produced TCR cDNA and added a universal primer site and UMIs. TCRdb called the 5' RACE reads again in MiXCR, with one record for every CDR3 protein. The data show about 340,000 distinct CDR3 sequences, 9.5% to 15% seen once. This clonotype was seen a few times. Antigen specificity is unknown. The material sequenced was CD4+ T cells sorted from PBMCs, taken 15 days after the yellow fever booster vaccination. This TCR was sampled from a man younger than 35 who received the YFV17D yellow fever vaccine. V usage is TRBV24-1 and J usage is TRBJ2-2; D is uncertain. The CDR3 DNA sequence: TGTGCCACGAGGACCCCCGCGAACACCGGGGAGCTGTTTTTT. This gives the protein CATRTPANTGELFF.